These 8 T cell receptor beta chains were sequenced from one sample in a study of blood T cell repertoires in COVID-19. Profiled with immunoSEQ multiplex PCR; TCRdb holds only in-frame clones, not every one. Of some 420,000 clones listed, 80% to 90% were seen once; the top ten hold 0.95% to 1.3%. The sequenced sample consisted of PBMCs or T cells enriched from blood (not recorded which). The receptors were sampled from a man aged 25 to 40 who had recovered from COVID-19.

The chain joins TRBV7-2 to TRBJ2-2, with 8 positions matching TRBD2. CDR1 and CDR2 (germline): SGHTA, FQGNSA. Losses at the gene ends were 5 bases for V and 5 bases for J; bases not matched to a gene: 10. CDR3 length equals 16 residues. The CDR3 region has the DNA TGTGCCAGCAGCCTCCTGGGGATAGCGGGAACCGGGGAGCTGTTTTTT. Translation: CASSLLGIAGTGELFF.

V and J are TRBV10-3 and TRBJ1-2; 7 nucleotides align to TRBD1. The CDR3 extends over 13 amino acids. Losses at the gene ends were 6 bases for V and 14 bases for J; bases not matched to a gene: 15. Germline-derived CDR1 and CDR2 are ENHRY and SYGVKD. CDR3 coding DNA: TGTGCCATCAGAGACAGACAGGGAACCGGGGATACCTTC. It is translated as CAIRDRQGTGDTF.

The chain links TRBV18 to TRBJ2-1, with a weak D call TRBD1 (6 bases). The germline CDR1 and CDR2 sequences are KGHSH and LQKENI. Trimming cost V 5 bases and J 6 bases, with 11 bases left between them. The CDR3 extends over 13 amino acids. The CDR3 here is CASSADSSNEQFF. The DNA of the CDR3 is TGTGCCAGCTCAGCGGACAGCAGCAATGAGCAGTTCTTC.

The rearrangement joins TRBV6-5 to TRBJ1-1, with D perhaps TRBD1 (5 bases). The germline gives CDR1 MNHEY, CDR2 SVGAGI. This CDR3 spans 12 amino acids. V lost 6 bases and J lost 11, with 16 bases in between. CDR3 region: CASRDPGLMAFF. CDR3 nucleotides: TGTGCCAGCAGAGACCCAGGGCTTATGGCTTTCTTT.

This clone has just one count. V gene TRBV2 combines with J gene TRBJ1-1; 7 bases line up with TRBD1. Germline values: CDR1 SNHLY, CDR2 FYNNEI. J gave up 2 bases and V 5 bases, and 5 bases lay outside the gene matches. The CDR3 runs to 14 residues. The CDR3 protein is CASSIPGGNTEAFF. In DNA, the CDR3 is TGTGCCAGCAGTATACCAGGGGGTAACACTGAAGCTTTCTTT. Using reference TRBV2 and TRBJ1-1 for the parts outside the CDR3, the full variable domain is EPEVTQTPSHQVTQMGQEVILRCVPISNHLYFYWYRQILGQKVEFLVSFYNNEISEKSEIFDDQFSVERPDGSNFTLKIRSTKLEDSAMYFCASSIPGGNTEAFFGQGTRLTVV.

V gene TRBV9 combines with J gene TRBJ2-2, with TRBD2 matching 10 bases. This CDR3 is 17 amino acids long. With V trimmed by 0 bases and J by 7 bases, 9 bases remained unmatched. From germline, CDR1 is SGDLS and CDR2 YYNGEE. The CDR3 DNA reads TGTGCCAGCAGCGTAGAGCCTAGCGGGAGTTATATCGGGGAGCTGTTTTTT. Its protein product is CASSVEPSGSYIGELFF.

The rearrangement uses TRBV5-1 and TRBJ2-1; 11 positions match TRBD2. Per the germline V gene, CDR1 is SGHRS and CDR2 is YFSETQ. This CDR3 region has 15 residues. Germline trimming cut 4 bases from V and 4 bases from J; bases unmatched to any gene: 4. Here the CDR3 DNA reads TGCGCCAGCAGCGGGGGACTAGCGGAATACAATGAGCAGTTCTTC. Translated: CASSGGLAEYNEQFF.

The chain joins TRBV18 to TRBJ2-7; TRBD1 matches 8 bases. The V segment lost 5 bases and the J segment 0 bases; nucleotides outside the gene matches: 3. From germline, CDR1 is KGHSH and CDR2 LQKENI. The CDR3 has 14 amino acids. The CDR3 nucleotides read TGTGCCAGCTCATGGGACAGGTCCTCCTACGAGCAGTACTTC. The encoded protein is CASSWDRSSYEQYF.